These 26 T cell receptor beta chains originate from one sample sequenced in a study of blood T cell repertoires in COVID-19. Only in-frame clones appear in the TCRdb table, and some are missing; sequencing was by immunoSEQ multiplex PCR. This table has approximately 69,000 clones, about 84% appearing once. Sequencing input: peripheral blood. The receptors were sampled from a man aged 50 to 60 with COVID-19, enrolled during active disease.

This rearrangement joins TRBV7-2 to TRBJ1-5; 8 bases line up with TRBD1. CDR3 length: 15 amino acids. V gave up 5 bases and J gave up 3 bases; unmatched junction bases: 6. Germline loops: CDR1 SGHTA, CDR2 FQGNSA. CDR3 in amino acids: CASSHQGANNQPQHF. CDR3 DNA: TGTGCCAGCAGCCATCAGGGGGCAAACAATCAGCCCCAGCATTTT.

The chain employs TRBV19 and TRBJ2-3; D perhaps matches TRBD1 (6 bases). The length of the CDR3 is 16 residues. Trimming shortened V by 4 bases and J by 4 bases, and 18 bases separated the two germline ends. CDR1 is LNHDA and CDR2 is SQIVND in the germline V gene (reference sequence). The CDR3, as DNA: TGTGCCAGTAGTACCGAACAGGGTGTTGGTGCAGATACGCAGTATTTT. It specifies CASSTEQGVGADTQYF.

This clone was counted between two and nine times. The rearrangement joins TRBV12-5 to TRBJ1-1, with D unresolved. This CDR3 region has 13 residues. Germline V gene lookup returns CDR1 LGHNT and CDR2 FRNRAP. Trimming stripped 7 bases from V and 4 bases from J, with 13 bases between. CDR3 nucleotides: TGTGCTAGTGCCCCCTTCCTCCTCACTGAAGCTTTCTTT. Translating gives CASAPFLLTEAFF.

In regard to this clone: This sample also contains other DNA sequences that code for the same CDR3. The chain is built from TRBV12-3 or TRBV12-4 and TRBJ1-2; 8 bases line up with TRBD1. Unmatched junction bases numbered 2, after V lost 6 bases and J lost 8 bases. The CDR3 has 11 residues. The CDR3 region has the DNA TGTGCCAGCAGCCGACAGGGGGGCTACACCTTC. Translation gives CASSRQGGYTF.

The CDR3 region has the DNA TGTGCCAGCTCACCACCGTGGGGCAGCGATAACACTGAAGCTTTCTTT. It specifies CASSPPWGSDNTEAFF. This rearrangement joins TRBV18 to TRBJ1-1; the D gene is possibly TRBD1 (5 bases). The germline gives CDR1 KGHSH, CDR2 LQKENI. The CDR3 is 16 residues long. V shed 0 bases and J shed 2 bases, with 13 bases lying between them.

The J gene is TRBJ2-2, the V gene TRBV18; tentatively, D is TRBD1 (6 bases). Germline values: CDR1 KGHSH, CDR2 LQKENI. V was clipped by 6 bases and J by 5 bases, with 13 bases between them. CDR3 size: 14 residues. Here the CDR3 reads CASSQEGDTGELFF. The CDR3 nucleotides are TGTGCCAGCTCCCAAGAGGGGGATACCGGGGAGCTGTTTTTT.

This chain connects TRBV18 to TRBJ1-2; D ambiguous. CDR3 length equals 14 residues. Germline loops: CDR1 KGHSH, CDR2 LQKENI. Trimming removed 0 bases at V and 0 bases at J, with 5 bases between. This chain's CDR3 is CASSPPPANYGYTF. CDR3 in DNA: TGTGCCAGCTCACCACCCCCGGCTAACTATGGCTACACCTTC. The full variable domain, completed using reference TRBV18 and TRBJ1-2, is NAGVMQNPRHLVRRRGQEARLRCSPMKGHSHVYWYRQLPEEGLKFMVYLQKENIIDESGMPKERFSAEFPKEGPSILRIQQVVRGDSAAYFCASSPPPANYGYTFGSGTRLTVV.

V gene TRBV19 combines with J gene TRBJ2-3, with 13 bases fitting TRBD2. Germline V gene sequence: CDR1 LNHDA, CDR2 SQIVND (reference sequence). This CDR3 has 15 amino acids. V gave up 6 bases and J gave up 6 bases; unmatched junction bases: 6. CDR3 sequence reads: CASSPLAGGPDTQYF. The CDR3 bases are TGTGCCAGTAGCCCACTAGCGGGGGGGCCGGATACGCAGTATTTT.

The J gene is TRBJ2-5, the V gene TRBV3-1 (or the pseudogene TRBV3-2); 12 bases align to TRBD2. V shed 6 bases, J shed 2 bases, and the junction held 7 bases outside the gene matches. Germline-derived CDR1 and CDR2 are LGHDT and YNNKEL (reference sequence). The CDR3 loop spans 16 amino acids. The CDR3 DNA reads as TGTGCCAGCAGGTCCCTAGCGGGGGGGGATCAAGAGACCCAGTACTTC. Its protein is CASRSLAGGDQETQYF.

The genes are TRBV5-1 and TRBJ2-5; 7 nucleotides line up with TRBD1. Germline CDR1 reads SGHRS; CDR2 reads YFSETQ. CDR3 length: 15 amino acids. The V gene end was trimmed by 5 bases and the J gene end by 3 bases; junction bases not matched to a gene: 10. The chain's CDR3 is CASSLQGLSKETQYF. Here the CDR3 DNA reads TGCGCCAGCAGTTTACAGGGGCTGAGTAAAGAGACCCAGTACTTC.

The chain links TRBV27 to TRBJ1-1; D gene ambiguous. The CDR3 runs 13 residues. Germline-derived CDR1 and CDR2 are MNHEY and SMNVEV (reference sequence). Trimming stripped 7 bases from V and 1 base from J, with 10 bases between. CDR3 protein: CASNRPGNTEAFF. CDR3 DNA sequence: TGTGCCAGCAATCGCCCAGGGAACACTGAAGCTTTCTTT.

This chain joins TRBV19 and TRBJ2-2; TRBD1 is a possible D gene (6 bases). V was pared by 3 bases and J by 2 bases, with 13 bases between. Germline CDR1 reads LNHDA; CDR2 reads SQIVND (reference sequence). This CDR3 spans 16 amino acids. The CDR3 reads CASSISRTANTGELFF. In DNA form, the CDR3 reads TGTGCCAGTAGTATCAGCCGGACAGCAAACACCGGGGAGCTGTTTTTT.

This clone was counted between two and nine times. This chain joins TRBV7-3 and TRBJ1-1; 7 bases match TRBD1. V shed 5 bases, J shed 0 bases, and the junction held 0 bases outside the gene matches. The germline gives CDR1 SGHTA, CDR2 FQGTGA. There are 13 residues in the CDR3. As DNA, the CDR3 is TGTGCCAGCAGCGGGACAGTGAACACTGAAGCTTTCTTT. This sequence encodes CASSGTVNTEAFF. Looking up the rest from reference TRBV7-3 and TRBJ1-1 gives the full variable domain: GAGVSQTPSNKVTEKGKYVELRCDPISGHTALYWYRQSLGQGPEFLIYFQGTGAADDSGLPNDRFFAVRPEGSVSTLKIQRTERGDSAVYLCASSGTVNTEAFFGQGTRLTVV.

This clone was seen a few times. A read error is possible here, since a much larger clone lies one base away. Other nucleotide sequences from this sample produce the same CDR3. V usage is TRBV2 and J usage is TRBJ1-1; D not resolved. CDR1 and CDR2 from the germline V gene are SNHLY and FYNNEI. V lost 8 bases to trimming and J lost 5 bases, with 6 bases between them. The CDR3 is made up of 10 amino acids. CDR3 amino acids: CASGGTEAFF. The CDR3 bases are TGTGCCAGCGGCGGGACTGAAGCTTTCTTT.

The J gene is TRBJ2-7, the V gene TRBV18, with 7 bases identical to TRBD2. The CDR3 length is 15 residues. Germline V gene sequence: CDR1 KGHSH, CDR2 LQKENI. J gave up 6 bases and V 2 bases, and 10 bases lay outside the gene matches. CDR3 DNA sequence: TGTGCCAGCTCACCAGGGGGGGGTGCCGAAAGCGAGCAGTACTTC. Translation gives CASSPGGGAESEQYF.

V is TRBV6-2 or TRBV6-3 and J is TRBJ1-5; 10 bases line up with TRBD1. The J segment lost 2 bases and the V segment lost 4 bases, leaving 2 bases of the junction unmatched. CDR1 is MNHEY and CDR2 is SVGEGT in the germline V gene. This CDR3 contains 15 residues. This CDR3 is CASSSGTGGNQPQHF. CDR3 nucleotide sequence: TGTGCCAGCAGTTCCGGGACAGGGGGCAATCAGCCCCAGCATTTT.

The rearrangement uses TRBV19 and TRBJ1-1, with D possibly matching TRBD1 (5 bases). Trimming cost V 4 bases and J 3 bases, with 15 bases left between them. Germline V lookup: CDR1 LNHDA, CDR2 SQIVND (reference sequence). CDR3 size: 15 residues. In DNA form, the CDR3 reads TGTGCCAGTAGTAATAAGGGCGGAGGGGACACTGAAGCTTTCTTT. It translates to CASSNKGGGDTEAFF.

V is TRBV12-3 or TRBV12-4 and J is TRBJ1-2; 10 bases are shared with TRBD1. The CDR3 contains 12 residues. Germline trimming cut 6 bases from V and 8 bases from J; bases unmatched to any gene: 3. Here the CDR3 DNA reads TGTGCCAGCAGCCGGACAGGGGGAGGCTACACCTTC. Amino acid sequence: CASSRTGGGYTF.

The CDR3 reads CASSRRGESHYGYTF. The CDR3 bases are TGTGCCAGCAGCCGTCGGGGGGAATCGCACTATGGCTACACCTTC. The chain recombines TRBV16 with TRBJ1-2; D might be TRBD1 (5 bases). The V gene's germline CDR1 is KGHSY and CDR2 FQNENV. The V gene lost 4 bases and the J gene lost 3 bases, with 15 bases spanning the gap. This CDR3 is built from 15 residues.

This clone appeared a single time. This chain joins TRBV7-3 and TRBJ2-2, with 11 bases lining up with TRBD2. With 1 base clipped from V and 0 bases from J, the junction kept 7 bases outside the gene matches. The CDR3 runs 19 residues. Germline CDR1 and CDR2: SGHTA and FQGTGA. The CDR3 DNA sequence: TGTGCCAGCAGCTTAAATTCACTAGCGGGGGCCGCGAACACCGGGGAGCTGTTTTTT. Its translation is CASSLNSLAGAANTGELFF.

This clone was counted once. V gene TRBV15 combines with J gene TRBJ2-7; 7 nucleotides line up with TRBD1. The CDR3 runs 15 residues. From germline, CDR1 is LNHNV and CDR2 YYDKDF (reference sequence). J was trimmed by 2 bases and V by 1 base; bases with no gene match: 5. Here the CDR3 reads CATSRGGTEAYEQYF. For the CDR3, the DNA is TGTGCCACCAGCAGAGGGGGGACAGAGGCCTACGAGCAGTACTTC.

This clone turned up a few times. This chain connects TRBV6-4 to TRBJ2-3, with 7 bases that match TRBD2. CDR3 length: 16 residues. After removal of 0 bases from V and 2 bases from J, the junction contained 5 bases not matched to a gene. CDR1 MRHNA and CDR2 SNTAGT come from the germline V gene. CDR3 region: CASSDSLRGDTDTQYF. In nucleotides, the CDR3 is TGTGCCAGCAGTGACTCTCTCCGGGGGGACACAGATACGCAGTATTTT.

With respect to this clone: At one end the junction does not follow the germline gene, possibly because of a read error. The CDR3 spells CASTLQGGTEAFF. CDR3 bases: TGTGCCAGCACTTTACAGGGGGGCACTGAAGCTTTCTTT. V is TRBV12-3 or TRBV12-4 and J is TRBJ1-1; 8 bases match TRBD1. The CDR3 runs 13 residues.

Only one count was recorded for this clone. The rearrangement joins TRBV3-1 (or the pseudogene TRBV3-2) to TRBJ2-7; 8 positions match TRBD2. CDR1 and CDR2 (germline): LGHDT, YNNKEL (reference sequence). This CDR3 spans 15 amino acids. V dropped 5 bases and J dropped 5; count of bases not matched to a gene: 11. The CDR3 protein is CASSVTPGGAHEQYF. CDR3 sequence (DNA): TGTGCCAGCAGCGTCACCCCGGGGGGGGCTCACGAGCAGTACTTC.

The CDR3 protein is CASSEQERQLTDTQYF. As DNA, the CDR3 is TGCGCCAGCAGCGAACAGGAGCGACAATTAACAGATACGCAGTATTTT. This chain uses TRBV23-1 with TRBJ2-3; possibly TRBD1 for D (5 bases). TRBV23-1 is known as an ORF, though its function is uncertain. The CDR3 consists of 16 residues. V lost 6 bases, J lost 3 bases, and 19 bases lay in between.

This chain links TRBV4-1 with TRBJ2-4; D might be TRBD2 (7 bases). Per germline, CDR1 MGHRA and CDR2 YSYEKL. V lost 1 base, J lost 8 bases, and 12 bases lay in between. The CDR3 is made up of 14 amino acids. The CDR3 loop reads CASSQGGGPDIQYF. In DNA, the CDR3 is TGCGCCAGCAGCCAAGGGGGGGGCCCGGACATTCAGTACTTC.